The 25 T cell receptor beta chains below come from one sample, sequenced in a study of CD8 T cells in Susac syndrome. RNA totalling about 0.45 to 1 ug underwent reverse transcription with random hexamers. A single record per CDR3 protein comes from TCRdb applying MiXCR to the immunoSEQ multiplex PCR reads. The sample includes approximately 180,000 distinct CDR3 sequences, roughly 92% seen only once; the top ten take 0.09% to 0.1%. Sequenced material: CD4+ T cells from PBMCs. All receptors come from a human donor with multiple sclerosis.

V is TRBV29-1 and J is TRBJ2-3; D is possibly TRBD2 (6 bases). The CDR3 has 16 residues. Germline values: CDR1 SQVTM, CDR2 ANQGSEA. V shed 4 bases and J shed 1 base, with 18 bases lying between them. CDR3 coding DNA: TGCAGCGTTGGAGCGGGTGCTTCGGGGGGCACAGATACGCAGTATTTT. The encoded protein is CSVGAGASGGTDTQYF.

V usage is TRBV29-1 and J usage is TRBJ2-7, with 7 positions matching TRBD1. The J segment lost 3 bases and the V segment lost 6 bases, leaving 8 bases of the junction unmatched. Germline V gene data show CDR1 as SQVTM and CDR2 as ANQGSEA. This CDR3 comprises 13 residues. CDR3 nucleotide sequence: TGCAGCGTCACTCGGACAGGTAACTACGAGCAGTACTTC. Translating gives CSVTRTGNYEQYF.

The chain links TRBV30 to TRBJ2-4, with 8 bases that match TRBD2. From germline, CDR1 is GTSNPN and CDR2 SVGIG (reference sequence). V dropped 0 bases and J dropped 9; count of bases not matched to a gene: 10. The CDR3 consists of 15 residues. CDR3 DNA: TGTGCCTGGAGTGTACGGGGGGGCCTGCGGGGCATTCAGTACTTC. Its translation: CAWSVRGGLRGIQYF.

The V and J genes are TRBV5-4 and TRBJ1-3; tentative D call: TRBD1 (5 bases). Germline V gene lookup returns CDR1 SGHNT and CDR2 YYREEE (reference sequence). The CDR3 is made up of 15 amino acids. Trimming shortened V by 0 bases and J by 4 bases, and 11 bases separated the two germline ends. This CDR3 is CASSLGAGTGNTIYF. The CDR3 DNA sequence: TGTGCCAGCAGCTTGGGGGCAGGGACCGGAAACACCATATATTTT.

The chain links TRBV19 to TRBJ2-7, with TRBD1 matching over 11 bases. CDR1 and CDR2 (germline): LNHDA, SQIVND (reference sequence). After removal of 6 bases from V and 5 bases from J, the junction contained 9 bases not matched to a gene. This CDR3 spans 15 amino acids. The CDR3 here is CASSRWDRGTNEQYF. The CDR3 DNA is TGTGCCAGTAGCCGATGGGACAGGGGGACCAACGAGCAGTACTTC.

The V and J genes are TRBV2 and TRBJ2-3; D is unclear. Germline CDR1 and CDR2: SNHLY and FYNNEI. The ends were cut back, 2 bases at V and 0 bases at J, with 6 bases in the middle. CDR3 length: 14 residues. The CDR3 protein is CASSESTSTDTQYF. CDR3 sequence (DNA): TGTGCCAGCAGTGAATCGACTAGCACAGATACGCAGTATTTT.

The V gene is TRBV7-2, the J gene TRBJ1-3, with D hard to call. Trimming took off 4 bases at V and 3 bases at J, with 10 bases between the two ends. The CDR3 spans 14 residues. Per germline, CDR1 SGHTA and CDR2 FQGNSA. The CDR3 region is CASSSPAFGNTIYF. For the CDR3, the DNA is TGTGCCAGCAGCTCGCCGGCTTTTGGAAACACCATATATTTT.

The chain is built from TRBV20-1 and TRBJ2-3, with D possibly matching TRBD2 (6 bases). V lost 6 bases to trimming and J lost 6 bases, with 19 bases between them. Germline V gives CDR1 DFQATT, CDR2 SNEGSKA (reference sequence). There are 14 residues in the CDR3. The CDR3 nucleotides are TGCAGTGCAACACAACCGGGCCGGGGGGATACGCAGTATTTT. It encodes CSATQPGRGDTQYF.

The rearrangement uses TRBV2 and TRBJ1-2; D possibly corresponds to TRBD1 (5 bases). Between the trimmed V and J ends, which lost 3 bases and 4 bases, there was a span of 12 bases. The CDR3 extends over 14 amino acids. Germline-derived CDR1 and CDR2 are SNHLY and FYNNEI. In DNA, the CDR3 is TGTGCCAGCAGTGAGAAGGGGTACGTCTATGGCTACACCTTC. Amino acid sequence: CASSEKGYVYGYTF.

This chain connects TRBV11-2 to TRBJ1-5; D uncertain. V lost 1 base, J lost 2 bases, and 9 bases lay in between. The CDR3 is 15 residues long. Germline assignment: CDR1 SGHAT and CDR2 FQNNGV. The CDR3 bases are TGTGCCAGCAGCTTAGGGCTCACGCGCAATCAGCCCCAGCATTTT. It is translated as CASSLGLTRNQPQHF.

The J gene is TRBJ1-2, the V gene TRBV2, with a weak D call TRBD1 (5 bases). CDR1 and CDR2 from the germline V gene are SNHLY and FYNNEI. Trimming took off 5 bases at V and 5 bases at J, with 15 bases between the two ends. The CDR3 is 14 amino acids. As DNA, the CDR3 is TGTGCCAGCAGTCCCCGCAGGGATCCATATGGCTACACCTTC. Translating it yields CASSPRRDPYGYTF.

This chain links TRBV20-1 with TRBJ2-3; 8 bases fit TRBD2. CDR1 and CDR2 (germline): DFQATT, SNEGSKA (reference sequence). This CDR3 contains 15 residues. V lost 3 bases, J lost 2 bases, and 7 bases stayed unmatched. Here the CDR3 reads CSASVLADITDTQYF. DNA for the CDR3: TGCAGTGCTAGTGTACTAGCGGATATCACAGATACGCAGTATTTT.

The rearrangement links TRBV2 to TRBJ1-5, with TRBD1 matching over 7 bases. The germline V gene encodes CDR1 SNHLY and CDR2 FYNNEI. The V gene end was trimmed by 6 bases and the J gene end by 5 bases; junction bases not matched to a gene: 10. This CDR3 is 15 amino acids long. CDR3 region: CASRKEQGKDQPQHF. Written as DNA, the CDR3 is TGTGCCAGCAGGAAAGAACAGGGGAAGGATCAGCCCCAGCATTTT.

V is TRBV20-1 and J is TRBJ1-5, with D unresolved. The germline gives CDR1 DFQATT, CDR2 SNEGSKA (reference sequence). The ends were cut back, 3 bases at V and 0 bases at J, with 12 bases in the middle. The CDR3 contains 15 residues. The CDR3 here is CSASITVYSNQPQHF. In nucleotides, the CDR3 is TGCAGTGCTAGCATCACAGTTTATAGCAATCAGCCCCAGCATTTT.

The chain uses TRBV5-1 and TRBJ2-5; no reliable D call. The CDR3 runs to 14 residues. The germline V gene has CDR1 SGHRS and CDR2 YFSETQ. V was cut by 2 bases and J by 5 bases, with 13 bases left in between. CDR3 protein: CASSFGSGTETQYF. In nucleotides, the CDR3 is TGCGCCAGCAGCTTCGGGTCCGGAACGGAGACCCAGTACTTC.

The gene calls are TRBV6-2 or TRBV6-3 and TRBJ2-1; 10 nucleotides line up with TRBD2. The CDR3 has 19 residues. Unmatched junction bases numbered 14, after V lost 6 bases and J lost 0 bases. Germline-derived CDR1 and CDR2 are MNHEY and SVGEGT. For the CDR3, the DNA is TGTGCCAGCAGGAGCCTTAGCGGGAGGACCATTTCCTCCTACAATGAGCAGTTCTTC. This encodes CASRSLSGRTISSYNEQFF.

This clonotype was detected once. This chain uses TRBV5-1 with TRBJ2-5; D could derive from TRBD1 or TRBD2 (5 bases each). Germline CDR1 is SGHRS and CDR2 is YFSETQ. V was pared by 0 bases and J by 4 bases, with 16 bases between. The CDR3 runs 16 residues. The CDR3 DNA reads TGCGCCAGCAGCTTGGGGGCTTCGGGGCCCAGAGAGACCCAGTACTTC. Amino acids: CASSLGASGPRETQYF.

The chain couples TRBV6-5 to TRBJ2-2; 7 bases align to TRBD2. V lost 0 bases, J lost 2 bases, and 6 bases stayed unmatched. The germline V gene has CDR1 MNHEY and CDR2 SVGAGI. The CDR3 is made up of 17 amino acids. This CDR3 is CASSYSGGRGNTGELFF. CDR3 in DNA: TGTGCCAGCAGTTACTCTGGGGGGAGGGGAAACACCGGGGAGCTGTTTTTT.

The J gene is TRBJ2-7, the V gene TRBV28, with D unresolved. Looked up from germline, CDR1 is MDHEN and CDR2 is SYDVKM. The CDR3 covers 14 residues. The V end lost 3 bases, the J end lost 4 bases, and 13 bases lay between the germline ends. The CDR3 sequence: CASSFPGRPYEQYF. The CDR3 DNA is TGTGCCAGCAGTTTTCCCGGAAGGCCGTACGAGCAGTACTTC.

This rearrangement joins TRBV2 to TRBJ1-1; D is undetermined. The CDR3 is made up of 13 amino acids. Trimming pared 0 bases from V and 4 bases from J, leaving 6 bases between. Germline CDR1 SNHLY, CDR2 FYNNEI. CDR3 region: CASSEAPGTEAFF. The CDR3 coding sequence is TGTGCCAGCAGTGAAGCTCCCGGCACTGAAGCTTTCTTT.

The gene calls are TRBV5-4 and TRBJ2-2; D call uncertain. CDR3 size: 14 residues. V was pared by 0 bases and J by 5 bases, with 8 bases between. Per the germline V gene, CDR1 is SGHNT and CDR2 is YYREEE (reference sequence). The CDR3 loop is CASSLDQATGELFF. CDR3 in DNA: TGTGCCAGCAGCTTGGACCAGGCAACCGGGGAGCTGTTTTTT.

This clonotype has a single count. The genes are TRBV11-2 and TRBJ2-7, with D possibly called TRBD1 or TRBD2 (5 bases each). Per the germline V gene, CDR1 is SGHAT and CDR2 is FQNNGV. There are 15 residues in the CDR3. Trimming pared 3 bases from V and 3 bases from J, leaving 15 bases between. The CDR3 protein is CASSLSRDPYYEQYF. The CDR3 bases are TGTGCCAGCAGCTTGTCCCGGGACCCCTACTACGAGCAGTACTTC.

The CDR3 here is CASTLLGTEAFF. In DNA, the CDR3 is TGTGCCAGCACCCTACTGGGGACTGAAGCTTTCTTT. This chain joins TRBV12-3 or TRBV12-4 and TRBJ1-1; D is unclear. The CDR3 spans 12 residues. V gave up 7 bases and J gave up 5 bases, with 11 bases separating them.

The chain joins TRBV20-1 to TRBJ2-7; the match to TRBD1 covers 9 bases. The CDR3 contains 14 residues. CDR1 is DFQATT, CDR2 SNEGSKA, per germline (reference sequence). The V segment lost 6 bases and the J segment 2 bases; nucleotides outside the gene matches: 8. The CDR3 region has the DNA TGCAGTGCCGTTGGGGACAGGGTAACCTACGAGCAGTACTTC. This gives the protein CSAVGDRVTYEQYF.

V is TRBV12-3 or TRBV12-4 and J is TRBJ1-1; no definite D call. Deletions cut 7 bases from V and 1 base from J, with 4 bases between. This CDR3 is built from 11 residues. The CDR3 nucleotides read TGTGCCAGCACGGAGAACACTGAAGCTTTCTTT. Translated: CASTENTEAFF.